Below are 6 T cell receptor beta chains sequenced from a single sample in a study of T cells after somatic rescue of genetic block. Repertoires were generated with immunoSEQ multiplex PCR, while TCRdb's copy carries only in-frame clones and drops some. Altogether 11,000 to 15,000 clones are present, about two thirds being singletons, with the ten largest covering over 12%. Sample: peripheral blood mononuclear cells (PBMCs). These receptors all come from a boy between 5 and 17 years old.

This clone was detected only a few times. CDR3 residues: CASSYGWTGGKYF. The CDR3 bases are TGTGCCAGCAGTTACGGGTGGACAGGGGGCAAGTATTTT. The chain uses TRBV6-5 and TRBJ2-3; 11 positions agree with TRBD1. The germline V gene has CDR1 MNHEY and CDR2 SVGAGI. This CDR3 has 13 amino acids. V gave up 2 bases and J gave up 13 bases; unmatched junction bases: 5.

CDR3 in amino acids: CASCTGLEETQYF. CDR3 DNA: TGTGCCAGCTGTACCGGACTTGAGGAGACCCAGTACTTC. The chain carries TRBV5-5 and TRBJ2-5, with D possibly being TRBD2 (5 bases). Trimming took off 7 bases at V and 5 bases at J, with 15 bases between the two ends. Germline CDR1 SGHKS, CDR2 YYEKEE (reference sequence). This CDR3 spans 13 amino acids.

This chain uses TRBV7-3 with TRBJ2-1, with 7 bases aligning to TRBD2. The trim removed 1 base at V and 2 bases at J, leaving 2 bases unmatched. The CDR3 totals 15 residues. Germline assignment: CDR1 SGHTA and CDR2 FQGTGA. The CDR3 spells CASSLIAGAYNEQFF. The CDR3 bases are TGTGCCAGCAGCTTAATAGCGGGCGCCTACAATGAGCAGTTCTTC.

V usage is TRBV19 and J usage is TRBJ1-4, with D unresolved. CDR3 length: 15 amino acids. V gave up 6 bases and J gave up 4 bases, with 15 bases separating them. Germline V gene data show CDR1 as LNHDA and CDR2 as SQIVND (reference sequence). CDR3 nucleotide sequence: TGTGCCAGTAGCTCGCGGGCAACTTTTAATGAAAAACTGTTTTTT. It codes for CASSSRATFNEKLFF. Drawing the rest from reference TRBV19 and TRBJ1-4, the complete variable domain is DGGITQSPKYLFRKEGQNVTLSCEQNLNHDAMYWYRQDPGQGLRLIYYSQIVNDFQKGDIAEGYSVSREKKESFPLTVTSAQKNPTAFYLCASSSRATFNEKLFFGSGTQLSVL.

The rearrangement links TRBV14 to TRBJ2-1; 7 bases fit TRBD2. The V segment lost 1 base and the J segment 3 bases; nucleotides outside the gene matches: 0. Germline CDR1 is SGHDN and CDR2 is FVKESK. The CDR3 sequence is 14 residues long. CDR3 region: CASSQGTSYNEQFF. CDR3 nucleotide sequence: TGTGCCAGCAGCCAAGGGACTAGCTACAATGAGCAGTTCTTC. Using reference TRBV14 and TRBJ2-1 for the parts outside the CDR3, the full variable domain is EAGVTQFPSHSVIEKGQTVTLRCDPISGHDNLYWYRRVMGKEIKFLLHFVKESKQDESGMPNNRFLAERTGGTYSTLKVQPAELEDSGVYFCASSQGTSYNEQFFGPGTRLTVL.

The chain has TRBV5-6 and TRBJ1-2; the D gene is possibly TRBD1 (5 bases). The germline CDR1 and CDR2 sequences are SGHDT and YYEEEE. Trimming took off 0 bases at V and 8 bases at J, with 8 bases between the two ends. The CDR3 runs to 12 residues. The CDR3 bases are TGTGCCAGCAGCTTGGGACAGACGGGCTACACCTTC. Translation: CASSLGQTGYTF.